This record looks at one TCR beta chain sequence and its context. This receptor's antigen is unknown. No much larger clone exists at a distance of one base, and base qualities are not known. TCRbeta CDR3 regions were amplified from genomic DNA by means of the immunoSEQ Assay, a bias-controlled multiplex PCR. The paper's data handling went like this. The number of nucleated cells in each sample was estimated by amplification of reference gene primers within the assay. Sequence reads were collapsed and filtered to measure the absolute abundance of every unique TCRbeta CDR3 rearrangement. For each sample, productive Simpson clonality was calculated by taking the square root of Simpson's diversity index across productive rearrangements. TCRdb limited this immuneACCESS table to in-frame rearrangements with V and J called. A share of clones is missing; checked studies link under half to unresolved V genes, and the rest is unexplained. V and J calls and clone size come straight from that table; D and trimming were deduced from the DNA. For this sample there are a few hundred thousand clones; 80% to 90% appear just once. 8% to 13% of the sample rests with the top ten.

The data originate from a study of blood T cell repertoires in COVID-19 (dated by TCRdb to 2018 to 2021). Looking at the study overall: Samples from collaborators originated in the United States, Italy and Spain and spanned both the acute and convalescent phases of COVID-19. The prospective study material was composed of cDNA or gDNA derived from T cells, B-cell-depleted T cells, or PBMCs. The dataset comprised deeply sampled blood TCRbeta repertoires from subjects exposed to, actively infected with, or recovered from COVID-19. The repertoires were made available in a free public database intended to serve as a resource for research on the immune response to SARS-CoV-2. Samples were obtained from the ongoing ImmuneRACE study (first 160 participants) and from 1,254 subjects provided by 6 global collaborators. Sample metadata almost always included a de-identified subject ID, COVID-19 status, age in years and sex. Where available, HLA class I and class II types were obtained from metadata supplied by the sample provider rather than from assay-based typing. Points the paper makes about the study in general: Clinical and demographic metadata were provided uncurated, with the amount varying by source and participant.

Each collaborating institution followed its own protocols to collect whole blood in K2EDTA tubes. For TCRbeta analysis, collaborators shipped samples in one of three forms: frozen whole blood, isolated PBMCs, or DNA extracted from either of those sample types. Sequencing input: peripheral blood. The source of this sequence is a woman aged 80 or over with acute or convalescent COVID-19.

The DNA is TGTGCCAGCACCCCGCTGGCAGGTGTCGACTATGGCTACACCTTC. This translates into CASTPLAGVDYGYTF. The V gene is TRBV6-4 and the J gene is TRBJ1-2; the D gene remains uncertain. The trim is 7 bases for V and 3 bases for J, with a gap of 18 bases between the germline ends. From the cysteine through the phenylalanine, the CDR3 covers 15 amino acids. The read is trimmed to its CDR3 DNA, 45 bases read in frame from base 1. From the germline V gene, CDR1 is MRHNA and CDR2 is SNTAGT.